What follows are 8 T cell receptor beta chains derived from one specimen sequenced in a study of radiotherapy plus CTLA-4 blockade in lung cancer. The table came from immunoSEQ multiplex PCR; TCRdb's copy has only in-frame clones and leaves some out. The table has roughly 30,000 clones, around 73% seen once; the top ten hold around 7.5%. This material consisted of peripheral blood, taken from a patient treated with radiotherapy plus ipilimumab. Every receptor here comes from a human donor with non-small cell lung cancer who had stable disease on radiotherapy plus ipilimumab.

The V and J genes are TRBV7-8 and TRBJ1-1; TRBD1 matches 10 bases. Trimming cost V 5 bases and J 9 bases; bases outside gene matches: 6. CDR1 is SGHVS and CDR2 is FQNEAQ in the germline V gene. This CDR3 spans 13 amino acids. CDR3 nucleotide sequence: TGTGCCAGCAGCCCTCGGACAGGGGGGAAAGCTTTCTTT. Protein: CASSPRTGGKAFF.

As DNA, the CDR3 is TGTGCCAGCAGTCGGCGGGGTAGCACGGATGAGCAGTTCTTC. It codes for CASSRRGSTDEQFF. V gene TRBV7-3 combines with J gene TRBJ2-1, with D tentatively TRBD2 (6 bases). CDR3 size: 14 residues. Germline V gene lookup returns CDR1 SGHTA and CDR2 FQGTGA. With 6 bases removed from V and 8 bases from J, the gap between germline ends came to 17 bases.

This rearrangement joins TRBV7-9 to TRBJ1-2, with D unclear. This CDR3 is built from 15 residues. The germline V gene has CDR1 SEHNR and CDR2 FQNEAQ (reference sequence). The V gene lost 2 bases and the J gene lost 2 bases, with 12 bases spanning the gap. The CDR3 spells CASSLSPGENYGYTF. In nucleotides, the CDR3 is TGTGCCAGCAGCTTATCACCAGGTGAAAACTATGGCTACACCTTC.

The rearrangement links TRBV19 to TRBJ1-6, with D perhaps TRBD1 (5 bases). The CDR3 runs to 15 residues. Trimming took 2 bases from V and 6 from J, leaving 11 bases between them. CDR1 and CDR2 (germline): LNHDA, SQIVND (reference sequence). CDR3 loop: CASSIQGGVNSPLHF. Written as DNA, the CDR3 is TGTGCCAGTAGTATACAGGGTGGGGTTAATTCACCCCTCCACTTT.

This clone was seen more than once but under ten times. This rearrangement joins TRBV5-5 to TRBJ1-2; 9 positions match TRBD1. This CDR3 is built from 14 residues. CDR1 and CDR2 from the germline V gene are SGHKS and YYEKEE (reference sequence). J lost 5 bases, V lost 4 bases, and 6 bases had no gene match. As DNA, the CDR3 is TGTGCCAGCAGCCAGACAGGGGGAGAATATGGCTACACCTTC. This translates into CASSQTGGEYGYTF.

This clone was picked up a small number of times. The chain couples TRBV2 to TRBJ1-5; D gene unclear. V lost 6 bases and J lost 10, with 19 bases in between. This CDR3 has 14 amino acids. CDR1 is SNHLY, CDR2 FYNNEI, per germline. CDR3 DNA: TGTGCCAGCAGCTTAGGGCAAAGGGTAAGTCCCCAGCATTTT. It translates to CASSLGQRVSPQHF.

This rearrangement joins TRBV2 to TRBJ2-2; D is perhaps TRBD1 or TRBD2 (5 bases each). Germline V gives CDR1 SNHLY, CDR2 FYNNEI. With 4 bases removed from V and 4 bases from J, the gap between germline ends came to 16 bases. The CDR3 is 16 residues long. The CDR3 is CASSALLGRGTGELFF. The CDR3, as DNA: TGTGCCAGCAGTGCCCTCTTGGGACGGGGCACCGGGGAGCTGTTTTTT. Drawing the rest from reference TRBV2 and TRBJ2-2, the complete variable domain is EPEVTQTPSHQVTQMGQEVILRCVPISNHLYFYWYRQILGQKVEFLVSFYNNEISEKSEIFDDQFSVERPDGSNFTLKIRSTKLEDSAMYFCASSALLGRGTGELFFGEGSRLTVL.

A single count supports this clone. The chain combines TRBV5-1 with TRBJ1-1, with D perhaps TRBD1 (6 bases). The germline gives CDR1 SGHRS, CDR2 YFSETQ. This CDR3 is 16 amino acids long. Trimming removed 8 bases at V and 1 base at J, with 21 bases between. The DNA for the CDR3 is TGCGCCAGTAGACTGAGCCCGGGACAACAGAACACTGAAGCTTTCTTT. This translates into CASRLSPGQQNTEAFF.